This T cell receptor (beta chain) was sequenced during a study of cytomegalovirus exposure and HLA in healthy donors (dated by TCRdb to 2017 to 2019). General notes on the study: A later analysis indicated that the 120 validation repertoires were generated on the platform also employed for the 700 or so repertoires of the first cohort. The study was designed to test whether signatures of past pathogen exposure could be identified by cataloging public T cell receptors. Besides the first cohort of around 670 subjects, a separate validation cohort made up of 120 different subjects was used. High-throughput TCR immunosequencing, statistical association of individual TCRs with disease status, and machine learning were combined to predict cytomegalovirus infection status. Study-wide conclusions, independent of this receptor: The authors suggested that the approach could potentially be extended to other disease states and immunological phenotypes. In vitro tests confirmed that three of the cytomegalovirus-associated TCR beta chains recognize cytomegalovirus antigens. Subsequent analysis determined that TCRs grouped into clusters in the first cohort also showed a tendency toward co-occurrence across the roughly 110 validation repertoires, and 90% to 95% of cluster scores exceeded 0. Most TCR sequences were observed very rarely across donors, whereas some public TCRs were present in many individuals. In both the original and validation cohorts, the classifier was reported to diagnose cytomegalovirus status with high specificity and sensitivity. In the study, around 160 TCR beta chains were listed as associated with cytomegalovirus. All 120 repertoires were used to score co-occurrence in the validation cohort in a later analysis, because that analysis had no HLA typing for the cohort.

Donors formed part of the validation cohort, which comprised approximately 130 subjects and was distinct from the first cohort of 550 to 850 subjects. The library relied on the immunoSEQ multiplex PCR assay. In the authors' own workflow: A statistical classification framework was developed to diagnose cytomegalovirus status using the catalog of TCR beta chain sequences. This immuneACCESS table, as held by TCRdb, lists in-frame sequences with V and J called but not all clones. Of the missing ones, under half trace to an unresolved V gene in checked studies; the others have no known cause. V and J calls and clone size are those listed in that table; D and trimming were worked out from the DNA. The sample yields roughly 150,000 clones; around nine tenths were counted once. The ten biggest clones cover around 10% of the sample. From the cysteine through the phenylalanine, the CDR3 covers 16 amino acids. This entry keeps only the CDR3 DNA: 48 bases, framed from base 1. CDR1 is given as SGHRS and CDR2 as YFSETQ, both from the germline V gene. V is shortened by 0 bases, J by 7 bases, and the region joining them spans 14 bases.

For this clone: The antigen it binds to is not known. No base qualities exist here, and no much larger clone lies one base off it.

The chain uses TRBV5-1 and TRBJ1-6; the D gene is perhaps TRBD1, on 5 matching bases. This TCR derives from a man between 18 and 29 years old in good health and CMV-seropositive. The sequenced sample was PBMCs. The CDR3 corresponds to CASSLAGRVENSPLHF. The DNA sequence is given as TGCGCCAGCAGCTTGGCTGGCAGGGTTGAAAATTCACCCCTCCACTTT.